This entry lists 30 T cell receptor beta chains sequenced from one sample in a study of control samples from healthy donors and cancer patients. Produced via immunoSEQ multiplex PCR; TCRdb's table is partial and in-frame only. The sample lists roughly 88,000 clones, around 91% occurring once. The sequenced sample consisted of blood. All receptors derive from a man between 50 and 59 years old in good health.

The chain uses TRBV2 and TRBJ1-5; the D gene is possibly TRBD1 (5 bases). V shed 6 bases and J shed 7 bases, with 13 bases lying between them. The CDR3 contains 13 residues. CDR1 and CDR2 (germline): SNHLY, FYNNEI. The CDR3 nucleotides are TGTGCCAGCAGGCAGGGATGGGAACAGCCCCAGCATTTT. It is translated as CASRQGWEQPQHF.

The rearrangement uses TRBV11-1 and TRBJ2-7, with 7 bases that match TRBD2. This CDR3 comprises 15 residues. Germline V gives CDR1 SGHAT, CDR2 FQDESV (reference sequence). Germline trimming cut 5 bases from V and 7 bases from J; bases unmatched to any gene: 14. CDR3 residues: CASSAPLAFTGEQYF. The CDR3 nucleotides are TGTGCCAGCAGCGCCCCACTAGCGTTCACCGGGGAGCAGTACTTC.

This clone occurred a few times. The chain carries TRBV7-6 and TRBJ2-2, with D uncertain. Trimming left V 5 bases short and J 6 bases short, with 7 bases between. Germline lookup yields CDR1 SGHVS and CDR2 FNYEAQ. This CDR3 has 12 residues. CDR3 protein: CASSPGAGELFF. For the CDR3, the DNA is TGTGCCAGCAGCCCTGGGGCCGGGGAGCTGTTTTTT.

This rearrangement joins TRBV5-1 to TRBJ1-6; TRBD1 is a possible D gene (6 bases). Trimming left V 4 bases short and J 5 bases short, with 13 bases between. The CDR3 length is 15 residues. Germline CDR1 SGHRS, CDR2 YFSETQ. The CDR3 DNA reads TGCGCCAGCAGCCCTCGGACAGTCAATAATTCACCCCTCCACTTT. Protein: CASSPRTVNNSPLHF.

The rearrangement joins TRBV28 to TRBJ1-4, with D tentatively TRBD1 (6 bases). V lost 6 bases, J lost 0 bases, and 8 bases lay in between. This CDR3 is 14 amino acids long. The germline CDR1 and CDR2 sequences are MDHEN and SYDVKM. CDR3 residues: CASRDRATNEKLFF. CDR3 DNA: TGTGCCAGCAGGGACAGAGCAACTAATGAAAAACTGTTTTTT.

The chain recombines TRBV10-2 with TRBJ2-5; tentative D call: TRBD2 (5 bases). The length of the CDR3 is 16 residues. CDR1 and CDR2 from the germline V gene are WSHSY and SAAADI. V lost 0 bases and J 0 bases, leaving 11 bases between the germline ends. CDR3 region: CASSESGIGYQETQYF. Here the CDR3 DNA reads TGCGCCAGCAGTGAGTCCGGGATTGGGTACCAAGAGACCCAGTACTTC.

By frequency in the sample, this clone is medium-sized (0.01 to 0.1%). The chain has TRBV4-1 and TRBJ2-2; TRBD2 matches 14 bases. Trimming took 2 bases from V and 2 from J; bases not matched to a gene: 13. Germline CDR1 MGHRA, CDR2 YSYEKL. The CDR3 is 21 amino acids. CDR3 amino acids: CASSQLNPGLAGEKNTGELFF. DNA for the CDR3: TGCGCCAGCAGCCAATTAAACCCGGGACTAGCGGGGGAGAAAAACACCGGGGAGCTGTTTTTT.

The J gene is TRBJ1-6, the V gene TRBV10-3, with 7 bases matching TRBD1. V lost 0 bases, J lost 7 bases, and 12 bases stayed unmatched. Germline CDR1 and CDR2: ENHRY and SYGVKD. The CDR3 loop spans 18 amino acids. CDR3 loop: CAISESRGRGSGNSPLHF. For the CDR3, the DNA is TGTGCCATCAGTGAGTCTAGGGGGCGGGGTTCGGGAAATTCACCCCTCCACTTT.

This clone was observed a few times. Here the CDR3 DNA reads TGTGCCTGGAGTGTACAAAGTGAGTGGACTGAAGCTTTCTTT. Its protein is CAWSVQSEWTEAFF. This sequence joins TRBV30 and TRBJ1-1; D ambiguous. This CDR3 is 14 amino acids long. The germline CDR1 and CDR2 sequences are GTSNPN and SVGIG (reference sequence). Trimming shortened V by 0 bases and J by 5 bases, and 13 bases separated the two germline ends.

The CDR3 coding sequence is TGTGCCAGCAGTTACTCGACACCACCCCTCCACTTT. Protein sequence: CASSYSTPPLHF. V and J are TRBV6-2 or TRBV6-3 and TRBJ1-6; the D is unclear. This CDR3 comprises 12 residues. Germline V lookup: CDR1 MNHEY, CDR2 SVGEGT. Trimming took 0 bases from V and 11 from J, leaving 5 bases between them.

CDR3 in DNA: TGTGCCAGCACCCCCGAGGGACAGCTTATCTACGAGCAGTACTTC. Encoded protein: CASTPEGQLIYEQYF. This rearrangement joins TRBV11-1 to TRBJ2-7, with 7 bases fitting TRBD1. The CDR3 loop spans 15 amino acids. V trimming: 7 bases; J trimming: 3 bases; junction bases outside the gene matches: 12. Germline V gene sequence: CDR1 SGHAT, CDR2 FQDESV (reference sequence).

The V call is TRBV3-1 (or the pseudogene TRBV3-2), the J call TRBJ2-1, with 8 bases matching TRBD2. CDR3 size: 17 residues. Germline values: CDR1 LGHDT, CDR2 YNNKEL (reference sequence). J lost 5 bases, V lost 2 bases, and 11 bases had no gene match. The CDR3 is CASSQPSGSGGHNEQFF. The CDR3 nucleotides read TGTGCCAGCAGCCAACCGTCGGGAAGCGGGGGCCACAATGAGCAGTTCTTC.

In nucleotides, the CDR3 is TGTGCCAGCAGCCGCGACAGTACCTCACCCTATGGCTACACCTTC. It translates to CASSRDSTSPYGYTF. This rearrangement joins TRBV11-1 to TRBJ1-2; D possibly corresponds to TRBD1 (5 bases). V lost 5 bases, J lost 4 bases, and 17 bases lay in between. Germline CDR1 reads SGHAT; CDR2 reads FQDESV (reference sequence). CDR3 size: 15 residues.

The CDR3 region has the DNA TGTGCCAGCAGCGTGGACAGACAGCCCCAGCATTTT. As protein: CASSVDRQPQHF. The chain joins TRBV7-9 to TRBJ1-5, with D tentatively TRBD1 (6 bases). There are 12 residues in the CDR3. Germline lookup yields CDR1 SEHNR and CDR2 FQNEAQ (reference sequence). The V and J ends lost 5 bases and 7 bases respectively, with 9 bases between them. The full variable domain, its missing parts supplied by reference TRBV7-9 and TRBJ1-5, is DTGVSQNPRHKITKRGQNVTFRCDPISEHNRLYWYRQTLGQGPEFLTYFQNEAQLEKSRLLSDRFSAERPKGSFSTLEIQRTEQGDSAMYLCASSVDRQPQHFGDGTRLSIL.

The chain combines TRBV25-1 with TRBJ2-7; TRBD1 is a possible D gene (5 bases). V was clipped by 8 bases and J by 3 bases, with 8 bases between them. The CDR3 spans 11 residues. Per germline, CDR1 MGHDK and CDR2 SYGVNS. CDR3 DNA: TGTGCCAGCCTTGACAGCTACGAGCAGTACTTC. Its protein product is CASLDSYEQYF.

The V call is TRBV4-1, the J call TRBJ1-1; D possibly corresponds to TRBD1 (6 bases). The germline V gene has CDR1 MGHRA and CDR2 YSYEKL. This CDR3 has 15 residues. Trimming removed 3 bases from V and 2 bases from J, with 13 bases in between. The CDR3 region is CASSQDQGTNTEAFF. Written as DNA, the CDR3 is TGCGCCAGCAGCCAGGATCAGGGGACAAACACTGAAGCTTTCTTT.

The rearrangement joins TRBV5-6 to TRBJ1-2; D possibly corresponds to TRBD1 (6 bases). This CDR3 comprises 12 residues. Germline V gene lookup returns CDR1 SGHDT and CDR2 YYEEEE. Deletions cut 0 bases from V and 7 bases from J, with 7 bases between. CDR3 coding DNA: TGTGCCAGCAGCTTGGTGGGGGCTGGCTACACCTTC. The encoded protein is CASSLVGAGYTF. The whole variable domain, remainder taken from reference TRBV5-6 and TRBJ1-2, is DAGVTQSPTHLIKTRGQQVTLRCSPKSGHDTVSWYQQALGQGPQFIFQYYEEEERQRGNFPDRFSGHQFPNYSSELNVNALLLGDSALYLCASSLVGAGYTFGSGTRLTVV.

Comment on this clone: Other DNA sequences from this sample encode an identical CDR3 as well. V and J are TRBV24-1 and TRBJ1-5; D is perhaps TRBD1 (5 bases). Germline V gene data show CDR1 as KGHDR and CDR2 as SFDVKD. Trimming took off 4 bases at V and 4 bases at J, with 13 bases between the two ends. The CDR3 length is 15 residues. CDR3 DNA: TGTGCCACCAGTGACGGGGGATTTGGTAATCAGCCCCAGCATTTT. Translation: CATSDGGFGNQPQHF.

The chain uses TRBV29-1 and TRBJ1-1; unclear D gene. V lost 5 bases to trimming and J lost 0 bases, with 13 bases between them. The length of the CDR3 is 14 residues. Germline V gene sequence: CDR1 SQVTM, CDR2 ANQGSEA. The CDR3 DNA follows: TGCAGCGTTAAACCCCCAGGAATGAACACTGAAGCTTTCTTT. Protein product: CSVKPPGMNTEAFF.

The DNA for the CDR3 is TGTGCCAGCAACCGCGACAGGGGGCAGCCCCAGCATTTT. Protein product: CASNRDRGQPQHF. The genes are TRBV6-5 and TRBJ1-5; 9 bases agree with TRBD1. Germline lookup yields CDR1 MNHEY and CDR2 SVGAGI. The CDR3 is 13 residues long. V shed 7 bases and J 7 bases; nucleotides not matched to a gene: 5.

Here the CDR3 reads CASSFFVGSPRGPTEAFF. In DNA, the CDR3 is TGTGCCAGCAGTTTTTTTGTAGGGAGCCCGCGAGGACCCACTGAAGCTTTCTTT. This chain links TRBV27 with TRBJ1-1; unclear D gene. The CDR3 length is 18 residues. CDR1 is MNHEY and CDR2 is SMNVEV in the germline V gene (reference sequence). V was shortened by 3 bases and J by 4 bases, with 24 bases between the two germline ends.

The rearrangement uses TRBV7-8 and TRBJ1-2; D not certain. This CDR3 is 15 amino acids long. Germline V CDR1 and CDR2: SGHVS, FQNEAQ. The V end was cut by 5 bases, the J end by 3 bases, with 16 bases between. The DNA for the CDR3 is TGTGCCAGCAGCCCCCGGGCCCCGGCGGACTATGGCTACACCTTC. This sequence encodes CASSPRAPADYGYTF.

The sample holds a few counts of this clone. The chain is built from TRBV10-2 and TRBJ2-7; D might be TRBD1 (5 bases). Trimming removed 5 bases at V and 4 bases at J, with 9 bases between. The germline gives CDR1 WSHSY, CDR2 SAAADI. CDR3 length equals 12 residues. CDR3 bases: TGCGCCAGCAGTTCCCAGGGTTACGAGCAGTACTTC. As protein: CASSSQGYEQYF.

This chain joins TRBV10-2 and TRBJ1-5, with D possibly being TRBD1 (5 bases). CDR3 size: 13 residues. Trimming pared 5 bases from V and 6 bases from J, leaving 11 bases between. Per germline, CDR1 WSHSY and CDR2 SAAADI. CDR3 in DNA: TGCGCCAGCAGTAGCCAGGGAGGTCAGCCCCAGCATTTT. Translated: CASSSQGGQPQHF.

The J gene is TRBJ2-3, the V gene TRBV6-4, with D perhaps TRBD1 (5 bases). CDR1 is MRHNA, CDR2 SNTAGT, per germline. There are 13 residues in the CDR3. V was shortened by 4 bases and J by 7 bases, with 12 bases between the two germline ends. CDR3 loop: CASSVTSGHTQYF. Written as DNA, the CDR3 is TGTGCCAGCAGTGTCACCTCAGGGCATACGCAGTATTTT.

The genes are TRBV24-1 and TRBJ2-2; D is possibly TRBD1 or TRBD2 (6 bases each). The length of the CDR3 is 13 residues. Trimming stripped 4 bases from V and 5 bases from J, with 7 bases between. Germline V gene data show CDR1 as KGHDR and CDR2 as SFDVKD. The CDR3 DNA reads TGTGCCACCAGTGAAGGGGGGACCGGGGAGCTGTTTTTT. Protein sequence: CATSEGGTGELFF.

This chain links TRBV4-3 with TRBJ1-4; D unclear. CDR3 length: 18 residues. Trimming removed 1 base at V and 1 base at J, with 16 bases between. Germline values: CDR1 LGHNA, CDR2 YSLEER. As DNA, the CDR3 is TGCGCCAGCAGCCAAGGCCCCACGGCGACGAAAACTAATGAAAAACTGTTTTTT. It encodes CASSQGPTATKTNEKLFF.

The CDR3 here is CASSRQGSNQPQHF. The CDR3 DNA sequence: TGTGCCAGCAGTCGACAGGGGAGCAATCAGCCCCAGCATTTT. V and J are TRBV6-5 and TRBJ1-5, with TRBD1 matching 8 bases. The CDR3 runs to 14 residues. Germline loops: CDR1 MNHEY, CDR2 SVGAGI. The V segment lost 5 bases and the J segment 1 base; nucleotides outside the gene matches: 1.

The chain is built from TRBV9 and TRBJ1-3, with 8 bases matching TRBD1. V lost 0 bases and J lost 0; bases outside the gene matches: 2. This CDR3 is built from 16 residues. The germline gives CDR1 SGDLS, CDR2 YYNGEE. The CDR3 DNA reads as TGTGCCAGCAGCGTAGCAGGGGGCTTCTCTGGAAACACCATATATTTT. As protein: CASSVAGGFSGNTIYF.

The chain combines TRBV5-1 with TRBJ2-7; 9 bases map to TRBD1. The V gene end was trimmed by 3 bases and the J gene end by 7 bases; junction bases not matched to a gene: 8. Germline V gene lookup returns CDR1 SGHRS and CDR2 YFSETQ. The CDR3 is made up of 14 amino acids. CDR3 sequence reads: CASSWTGEIEEQYF. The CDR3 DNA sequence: TGCGCCAGCAGCTGGACAGGGGAGATTGAAGAGCAGTACTTC.